This T cell receptor (beta chain) was sequenced in a study of T cells in Graves' hyperthyroidism and ophthalmopathy. No ophthalmopathy progression within 18 months constituted stable Graves' hyperthyroidism. More than 8.5 ml of fresh peripheral blood supplied the PBMCs. CDR1 is SGHTA, CDR2 FQGNSA, per germline. This CDR3 has 15 residues. The V end lost 5 bases, the J end lost 2 bases, and 15 bases lay between the germline ends. Researchers amplified the TCR beta CDR3 regions from RNA transcripts. RT-PCR in the first round (using the HTBI primer set) targeted the TCR CDR3. TCRdb processed the multiplex PCR reads anew with MiXCR; each CDR3 protein has one entry. The table has 550,000 to 800,000 distinct CDR3 sequences, about 16% seen once.

Sequencing was done on a sample of blood. The gene calls are TRBV7-2 and TRBJ2-5; TRBD1 or TRBD2 may be the D gene (5 bases each). The clonotype was recovered from a man aged 18 to 30 with Graves' hyperthyroidism. The CDR3 bases are TGTGCCAGCAGCCCAGGGTACGGGGTTCAAGAGACCCAGTACTTC. It specifies CASSPGYGVQETQYF.